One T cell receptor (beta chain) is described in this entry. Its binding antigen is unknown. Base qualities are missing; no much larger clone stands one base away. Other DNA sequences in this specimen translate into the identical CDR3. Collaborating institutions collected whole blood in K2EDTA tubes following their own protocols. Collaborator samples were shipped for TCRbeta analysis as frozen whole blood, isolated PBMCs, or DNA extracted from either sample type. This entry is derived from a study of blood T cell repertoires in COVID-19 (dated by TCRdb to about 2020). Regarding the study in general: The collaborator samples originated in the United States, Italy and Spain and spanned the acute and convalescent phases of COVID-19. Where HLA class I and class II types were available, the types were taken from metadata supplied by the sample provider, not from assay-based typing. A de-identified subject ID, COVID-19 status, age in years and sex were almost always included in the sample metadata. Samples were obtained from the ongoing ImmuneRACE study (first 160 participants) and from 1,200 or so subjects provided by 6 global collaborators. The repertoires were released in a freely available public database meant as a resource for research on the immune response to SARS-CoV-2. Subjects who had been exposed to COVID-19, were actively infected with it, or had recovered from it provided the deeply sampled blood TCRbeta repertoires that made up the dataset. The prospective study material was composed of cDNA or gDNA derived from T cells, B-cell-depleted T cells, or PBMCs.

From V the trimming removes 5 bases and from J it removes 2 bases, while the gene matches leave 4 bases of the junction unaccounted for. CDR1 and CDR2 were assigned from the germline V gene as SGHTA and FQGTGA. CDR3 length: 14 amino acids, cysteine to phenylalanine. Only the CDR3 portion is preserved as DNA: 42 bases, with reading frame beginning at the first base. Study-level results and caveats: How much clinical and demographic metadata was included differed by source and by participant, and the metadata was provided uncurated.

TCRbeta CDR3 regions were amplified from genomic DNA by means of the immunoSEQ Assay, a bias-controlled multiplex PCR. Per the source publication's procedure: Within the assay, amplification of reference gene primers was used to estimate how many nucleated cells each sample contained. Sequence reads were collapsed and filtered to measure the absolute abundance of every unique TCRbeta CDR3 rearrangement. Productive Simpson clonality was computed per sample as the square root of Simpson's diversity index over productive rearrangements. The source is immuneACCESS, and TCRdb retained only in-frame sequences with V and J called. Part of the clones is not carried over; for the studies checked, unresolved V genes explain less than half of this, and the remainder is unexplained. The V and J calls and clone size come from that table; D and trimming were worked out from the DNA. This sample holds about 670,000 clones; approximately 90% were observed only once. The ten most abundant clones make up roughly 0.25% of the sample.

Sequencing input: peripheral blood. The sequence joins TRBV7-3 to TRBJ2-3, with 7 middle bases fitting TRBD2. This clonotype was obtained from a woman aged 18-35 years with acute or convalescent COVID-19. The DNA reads TGTGCCAGCAGCACTGGGACTACCACAGATACGCAGTATTTT. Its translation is CASSTGTTTDTQYF.